The entry below gives a single T cell receptor beta chain sequence along with its context. This clone's antigen is unknown. Base quality data are lacking; no much larger clone is found one base away. Other DNA sequences of this sample code for an identical CDR3. The immunoSEQ Assay, a bias-controlled multiplex PCR, was used to amplify TCRbeta CDR3 regions from genomic DNA. Per the authors' processing: The number of nucleated cells in each sample was estimated from the amplification of reference gene primers within the assay. Sequence reads were collapsed and filtered to measure the absolute abundance of every unique TCRbeta CDR3 rearrangement. For each sample, productive Simpson clonality was calculated as the square root of Simpson's diversity index across productive rearrangements. Drawn from immuneACCESS, this table holds only the in-frame rearrangements with V and J called that TCRdb kept. Clones are partly lost; checked studies trace under half to an unresolved V gene and leave the rest unexplained. D and trimming come from the DNA, and the V and J calls and clone size come from that table. The sample table shows over 150,000 clones, and approximately 80% are seen once. 12% of the sample belongs to the ten largest clones.

In Seattle, one collaborating source enrolled patients while the infection was active and tracked those patients longitudinally over the course of disease. The collaborating institutions used their own protocols to collect whole blood in K2EDTA tubes. For TCRbeta analysis, collaborators shipped samples as frozen whole blood, isolated PBMCs, or DNA extracted from either of those sample types. This specimen comes from a study of blood T cell repertoires in COVID-19 (TCRdb year 2020). Some background on the complete study: The collaborator samples originated in the United States, Italy and Spain and spanned the acute and convalescent phases of COVID-19. Where available, HLA class I and class II types were obtained from metadata supplied by the sample provider rather than from assay-based typing. Samples came from the ongoing ImmuneRACE study (first 160 participants) plus 1,254 subjects from 6 global collaborators. The material from the prospective study consisted of cDNA or gDNA derived from T cells, B-cell-depleted T cells, or PBMCs. The sample metadata nearly always contained a de-identified subject ID, COVID-19 status, age in years and sex. The dataset comprised deeply sampled blood TCRbeta repertoires from subjects exposed to, actively infected with, or recovered from COVID-19. The repertoires were released in a freely available public database meant as a resource for research on the immune response to SARS-CoV-2. Overall study results and their limits: Clinical and demographic metadata were provided uncurated, with the amount varying by source and participant.

V is cut back by 0 bases and J by 1 base, with 2 bases in the junction unmatched. The germline V gene yields SGHRS for CDR1 and YFSETQ for CDR2. From the cysteine through the phenylalanine, the CDR3 covers 15 amino acids. The kept DNA is CDR3 alone, 45 bases in frame from the first base. The sequenced sample consisted of peripheral blood. The sequence came from a woman older than 75 with COVID-19, enrolled during active disease. The sequence links TRBV5-1 to TRBJ1-1, and TRBD1 aligns with 8 junction nucleotides. The DNA sequence follows: TGCGCCAGCAGCTTGGCCGGGACAGGGAACACTGAAGCTTTCTTT. The resulting protein is CASSLAGTGNTEAFF. Joined to the reference TRBV5-1 and TRBJ1-1 proteins, this CDR3 gives the full variable domain: KAGVTQTPRYLIKTRGQQVTLSCSPISGHRSVSWYQQTPGQGLQFLFEYFSETQRNKGNFPGRFSGRQFSNSRSEMNVSTLELGDSALYLCASSLAGTGNTEAFFGQGTRLTVV.